This T cell receptor beta chain comes out of a study of Ad26.COV2.S vaccination and SARS-CoV-2 variants. Study at large: Enrolled in COV1001, the donor was in the Ad26.COV2.S trial arm, which received the vaccine.

The germline V and J ends were trimmed by 1 base and 0 bases, with 6 bases remaining between them. The CDR3 length is 14 residues. CDR1 and CDR2 from the germline V gene are SGHTA and FQGNSA. Sample treatment: over 15 received Ad26.COV2.S at low or high dose, single or two shots; about 5 received placebo; per-sample allocation not given. After the first vaccine or placebo injection, samples were drawn on day 63. Donation came from an adult in Boston who was aged 18-55 years. Sequenced by immunoSEQ multiplex PCR; TCRdb stores in-frame clones only, minus some. The sample has about 480,000 clones, around nine tenths seen once; the top ten hold over 10%.

The material sequenced was peripheral blood, taken in a trial of Ad26.COV2.S vaccine versus placebo. This TCR came from a person between 18 and 60 years old who received the Ad26.COV2.S COVID-19 vaccine or a placebo. The chain has TRBV7-2 and TRBJ1-1, with D unclear. In nucleotides, the CDR3 is TGTGCCAGCAGCTTAGTGCCAGTGAACACTGAAGCTTTCTTT. This sequence encodes CASSLVPVNTEAFF.